This is a list of T cell receptor beta chains from one sample in a study of technical replicates of blood from a few donors. The method was immunoSEQ multiplex PCR; TCRdb's version includes in-frame clones alone and lacks a portion of them. The sample shows about 68,000 clones, less than 98% of them seen only once. What was sequenced was T cells isolated from PBMCs. These receptors came from a human donor in good health. CDR3s include the opening cysteine and the closing phenylalanine or tryptophan. A D gene is named only where the DNA matches it firmly. Not every row has a clone size; where given, it reads once, few, many or a size class.

cdr3_aa cdr3_nt clone_size d_call j_call v_call
CASSNDRGDIQYF TGTGCCAGCAGCAATGACAGGGGAGACATTCAGTACTTC . . TRBJ2-4 TRBV21-1
CASSGGDYYEQYF TGTGCCAGCAGCGGGGGGGACTACTACGAGCAGTACTTC . TRBD2 TRBJ2-7 TRBV5-4
CASSLDSTGDKPQHF TGTGCCAGCAGCTTAGATTCTACAGGGGATAAGCCCCAGCATTTT once TRBD1 TRBJ1-5 TRBV11-2
CASSPIAGQINQPQHF TGTGCCAGCAGCCCCATAGCGGGACAGATTAATCAGCCCCAGCATTTT once TRBD1 TRBJ1-5 TRBV7-4
CAAAGRISYEQYF TGTGCCGCCGCGGGACGGATATCCTACGAGCAGTACTTC . . TRBJ2-7 TRBV6-1
CASSLNSVYGYTF TGTGCCAGCAGCTTAAACAGTGTTTATGGCTACACCTTC . . TRBJ1-2 TRBV7-9
CASRFPGTGDEQYF TGTGCCAGCAGATTTCCGGGAACGGGAGACGAGCAGTACTTC . . TRBJ2-7 TRBV7-2
CASSLTGGDHYGYTF TGCGCCAGCAGCTTAACAGGGGGCGATCACTATGGCTACACCTTC . TRBD1 TRBJ1-2 TRBV5-1
CASSPTDRYGEQYF TGTGCCAGCAGCCCTACGGACAGGTACGGGGAGCAGTACTTC . TRBD1 TRBJ2-7 TRBV7-9
CSVDSYSTDTQYF TGCAGCGTCGACAGTTATAGCACAGATACGCAGTATTTT . . TRBJ2-3 TRBV29-1
CASSSPGVGYEQYF TGTGCCAGCAGTTCCCCCGGGGTGGGGTACGAGCAGTACTTC . . TRBJ2-7 TRBV28
CTSSQDSRELFF TGCACCAGCAGCCAAGATTCCAGGGAGCTGTTTTTT . . TRBJ2-2 TRBV1
CASSSRDTQYF TGTGCCAGCAGTTCCCGGGATACGCAGTATTTT . . TRBJ2-3 TRBV6-5
CASSSVEREIANEQFF TGTGCCAGCAGCTCCGTGGAGCGGGAGATCGCGAATGAGCAGTTCTTC . TRBD2 TRBJ2-1 TRBV11-1
CASSPSGQSEAFF TGTGCCAGCAGCCCTAGCGGACAGTCTGAAGCTTTCTTT . . TRBJ1-1 TRBV9
CASRDDGTGDNQPQHF TGTGCCAGCAGAGACGACGGGACAGGGGACAATCAGCCCCAGCATTTT . TRBD1 TRBJ1-5 TRBV7-2
CASKIGGLVNTEAFF TGTGCCAGTAAAATCGGGGGGTTGGTGAACACTGAAGCTTTCTTT . . TRBJ1-1 TRBV19
CASSPSSGKGNEQFF TGTGCCAGCAGCCCATCTAGCGGGAAGGGCAATGAGCAGTTCTTC . TRBD2 TRBJ2-1 TRBV7-3
CASSSGWDTTNEKLFF TGTGCCAGCAGCTCTGGATGGGACACAACTAATGAAAAACTGTTTTTT . . TRBJ1-4 TRBV5-4
CASSVGGQAAKNIQYF TGTGCCAGCAGCGTCGGGGGACAGGCTGCCAAAAACATTCAGTACTTC . TRBD1 TRBJ2-4 TRBV9
CASSVDIAYEQYF TGTGCCAGCAGCGTAGATATTGCCTACGAGCAGTACTTC . . TRBJ2-7 TRBV9
CAITGEGNQPQHF TGTGCCATTACAGGGGAAGGCAATCAGCCCCAGCATTTT . TRBD1 TRBJ1-5 TRBV28
CASSLIGSRLTDTQYF TGTGCCAGCAGTTTAATCGGAAGTAGACTCACAGATACGCAGTATTTT . . TRBJ2-3 TRBV27
CASSLTGQNYNEQFF TGTGCCAGCAGCCTAACGGGACAAAACTACAATGAGCAGTTCTTC . . TRBJ2-1 TRBV9
CASSVGQDTQYF TGTGCCAGCAGCGTAGGTCAAGATACGCAGTATTTT . . TRBJ2-3 TRBV9
CASKTGGAYTEAFF TGTGCCAGCAAGACAGGGGGCGCATACACTGAAGCTTTCTTT . TRBD1 TRBJ1-1 TRBV28
CASSVVGDRLYGYTF TGTGCCAGCAGTGTTGTAGGGGACAGACTCTATGGCTACACCTTC . TRBD1 TRBJ1-2 TRBV2
CASNSQADTQYF TGTGCCAGCAACTCTCAGGCAGATACGCAGTATTTT once . TRBJ2-3 TRBV6-5
CASSYSTLSRGELFF TGTGCCAGCAGTTACTCGACTCTAAGCCGCGGGGAGCTGTTTTTT . . TRBJ2-2 TRBV6-5
CASSQDEDREVNNEQFF TGCGCCAGCAGCCAAGATGAAGACAGGGAGGTTAACAATGAGCAGTTCTTC . . TRBJ2-1 TRBV4-1
CASTIRGTNEQYF TGTGCCAGCACTATACGCGGGACTAACGAGCAGTACTTC . TRBD2 TRBJ2-7 TRBV6-6
CASRDGGNEQFF TGCGCCAGCAGGGACGGGGGCAATGAGCAGTTCTTC . . TRBJ2-1 TRBV5-1
CASSWRGLNTEAFF TGTGCCAGCAGTTGGAGAGGGCTGAACACTGAAGCTTTCTTT once . TRBJ1-1 TRBV27
CASSYFQGPLNTEAFF TGTGCCAGCAGTTACTTTCAGGGGCCCCTGAACACTGAAGCTTTCTTT . . TRBJ1-1 TRBV6-5
CASSEGQVQETQYF TGTGCCAGCAGCGAGGGACAGGTCCAAGAGACCCAGTACTTC . TRBD1 TRBJ2-5 TRBV7-9
CASSLGGGDYYEQYF TGCGCCAGCAGCTTGGGTGGCGGGGACTACTACGAGCAGTACTTC . TRBD2 TRBJ2-7 TRBV5-1
CASSLGTGDQETQYF TGTGCCAGCAGCTTGGGGACAGGGGACCAAGAGACCCAGTACTTC . TRBD1 TRBJ2-5 TRBV5-8
CASSPLESETQYF TGTGCCAGCAGCCCTTTGGAGTCGGAGACCCAGTACTTC . . TRBJ2-5 TRBV7-8
CASRVGTGLIEYGYTF TGTGCCAGTAGAGTGGGGACAGGATTGATTGAATATGGCTACACCTTC . TRBD1 TRBJ1-2 TRBV19
CASSIRRTSLSSYNEQFF TGTGCCAGCAGCATTAGAAGGACTAGTCTGAGCTCCTACAATGAGCAGTTCTTC . TRBD2 TRBJ2-1 TRBV11-2
CASSATGNQPQHF TGTGCCAGCAGCGCAACAGGGAATCAGCCCCAGCATTTT . . TRBJ1-5 TRBV7-2
CASSDRQGPYEQYF TGTGCCAGCAGTGACAGACAGGGGCCCTACGAGCAGTACTTC . TRBD1 TRBJ2-7 TRBV25-1
CASSPIDRDGNTIYF TGTGCCAGCAGTCCCATCGACAGGGATGGAAACACCATATATTTT . TRBD1 TRBJ1-3 TRBV28
CASSQDRGTGGLPYEQYF TGTGCCAGCAGCCAAGATAGGGGGACAGGGGGCCTTCCCTACGAGCAGTACTTC . TRBD1 TRBJ2-7 TRBV4-2
CASRGGQPQHF TGTGCCAGCAGGGGAGGACAGCCCCAGCATTTT . . TRBJ1-5 TRBV2
CASSYSAGGPHNEQFF TGTGCCAGCAGCTACTCCGCGGGAGGTCCTCACAATGAGCAGTTCTTC . TRBD2 TRBJ2-1 TRBV6-5
CAWSVRQNYGYTF TGTGCCTGGAGTGTAAGACAGAACTATGGCTACACCTTC . . TRBJ1-2 TRBV30
CSVEGGGGMNTEAFF TGCAGCGTTGAGGGAGGTGGAGGGATGAACACTGAAGCTTTCTTT few . TRBJ1-1 TRBV29-1